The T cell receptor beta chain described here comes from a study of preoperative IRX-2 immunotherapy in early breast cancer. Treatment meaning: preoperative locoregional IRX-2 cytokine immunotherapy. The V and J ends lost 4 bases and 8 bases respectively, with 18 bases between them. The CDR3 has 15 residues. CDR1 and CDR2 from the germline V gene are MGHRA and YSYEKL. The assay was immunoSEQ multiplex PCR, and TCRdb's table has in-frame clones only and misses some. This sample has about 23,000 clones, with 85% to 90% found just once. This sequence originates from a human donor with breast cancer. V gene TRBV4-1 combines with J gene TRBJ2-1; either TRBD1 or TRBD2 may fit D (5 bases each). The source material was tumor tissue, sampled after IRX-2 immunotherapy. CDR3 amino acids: CASSRPGPLRDEQFF. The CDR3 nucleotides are TGCGCCAGCAGCCGCCCGGGACCCCTCCGCGATGAGCAGTTCTTC.